A single sample gave rise to the 16 T cell receptor beta chains below, sequenced in a study of CD8 T cells in Susac syndrome. Roughly 0.45 to 1 ug RNA was reverse transcribed with random hexamers. TCRdb reanalysed the immunoSEQ multiplex PCR reads using MiXCR and keeps one entry per CDR3 protein. The sample includes about 130,000 distinct CDR3 sequences, around 94% of them seen just once. Sequenced: CD4+ T cells from PBMCs. The receptors shown here come from a human donor with multiple sclerosis.

The chain combines TRBV5-1 with TRBJ2-5; 8 bases line up with TRBD1. CDR3 length: 14 amino acids. J gave up 5 bases and V 4 bases, and 7 bases lay outside the gene matches. Per germline, CDR1 SGHRS and CDR2 YFSETQ. The CDR3 DNA sequence: TGCGCCAGCAGCCCTGGACAGGGCTGGGAGACCCAGTACTTC. This translates into CASSPGQGWETQYF.

This clonotype turned up a few times. The rearrangement links TRBV5-1 to TRBJ1-6; tentatively, D is TRBD1 (5 bases). The V end was cut by 0 bases, the J end by 9 bases, with 10 bases between. This CDR3 has 14 residues. Germline V gene lookup returns CDR1 SGHRS and CDR2 YFSETQ. Here the CDR3 reads CASSLGQGGSPLHF. The CDR3 region has the DNA TGCGCCAGCAGCTTGGGTCAGGGTGGTTCACCCCTCCACTTT.

V gene TRBV27 combines with J gene TRBJ1-5, with D uncertain. The V and J ends lost 6 bases and 2 bases respectively, with 14 bases between them. The CDR3 is 15 amino acids. Germline V lookup: CDR1 MNHEY, CDR2 SMNVEV (reference sequence). The CDR3 region is CASSQDARGNQPQHF. The CDR3 DNA reads as TGTGCCAGCAGCCAGGATGCCCGGGGCAATCAGCCCCAGCATTTT.

The chain recombines TRBV29-1 with TRBJ1-2; D is possibly TRBD1 (5 bases). CDR1 is SQVTM and CDR2 is ANQGSEA in the germline V gene. The CDR3 is made up of 14 amino acids. The V gene lost 7 bases and the J gene lost 0 bases, with 15 bases spanning the gap. This chain's CDR3 is CSARRGATNYGYTF. In DNA form, the CDR3 reads TGCAGCGCCCGCCGCGGGGCAACTAACTATGGCTACACCTTC. The whole variable domain, filled in from reference TRBV29-1 and TRBJ1-2, reads SAVISQKPSRDICQRGTSLTIQCQVDSQVTMMFWYRQQPGQSLTLIATANQGSEATYESGFVIDKFPISRPNLTFSTLTVSNMSPEDSSIYLCSARRGATNYGYTFGSGTRLTVV.

V is TRBV4-2 and J is TRBJ2-2; maybe TRBD1 (5 bases). The CDR3 totals 16 residues. The germline CDR1 and CDR2 sequences are LGHNA and YNFKEQ. V shed 0 bases and J shed 13 bases, with 21 bases lying between them. CDR3 nucleotide sequence: TGTGCCAGCAGCCAAGATAGGCTTGGGGCCACGGTAGGGCTGTTTTTT. It yields the protein CASSQDRLGATVGLFF.

CDR3 loop: CASSWGQGASGGYTF. The CDR3 region has the DNA TGCGCCAGCAGCTGGGGACAGGGGGCATCGGGCGGCTACACCTTC. The chain uses TRBV5-1 and TRBJ1-2, with 12 bases matching TRBD1. The V and J ends lost 3 bases and 8 bases, in that order; junction bases with no gene match: 8. This CDR3 spans 15 amino acids. Germline CDR1 SGHRS, CDR2 YFSETQ.

The chain links TRBV5-5 to TRBJ2-4; 9 positions agree with TRBD1. This CDR3 region has 13 residues. V lost 3 bases and J lost 11; bases outside the gene matches: 6. Germline V gene data show CDR1 as SGHKS and CDR2 as YYEKEE (reference sequence). The CDR3 sequence: CASSSDRGSFQYF. DNA of the CDR3: TGTGCCAGCAGCTCGGACAGGGGATCTTTTCAGTACTTC.

The chain links TRBV28 to TRBJ2-6; D is ambiguous. Trimming took off 4 bases at V and 5 bases at J, with 15 bases between the two ends. The CDR3 length is 16 residues. Germline CDR1 reads MDHEN; CDR2 reads SYDVKM. CDR3 loop: CASSSATLLWANVLTF. The DNA of the CDR3 is TGTGCCAGCAGTTCTGCTACACTGCTCTGGGCCAACGTCCTGACTTTC.

J is TRBJ1-1 and V is TRBV3-1, with TRBD1 identical over 8 bases. Germline V lookup: CDR1 LGHDT, CDR2 YNNKEL (reference sequence). The CDR3 consists of 11 residues. V lost 1 base, J lost 11 bases, and 0 bases stayed unmatched. CDR3 protein: CASSQGQGAFF. The DNA of the CDR3 is TGTGCCAGCAGCCAAGGACAGGGGGCTTTCTTT.

This clonotype was seen just once. V usage is TRBV7-9 and J usage is TRBJ2-7; either TRBD1 or TRBD2 may supply D (5 bases each). The CDR3 is 15 amino acids. From germline, CDR1 is SEHNR and CDR2 FQNEAQ (reference sequence). Trimming took 6 bases from V and 2 from J, leaving 17 bases between them. Here the CDR3 reads CASRPGTADPYEQYF. CDR3 sequence (DNA): TGTGCCAGCAGACCCGGGACGGCCGACCCCTACGAGCAGTACTTC.

The chain links TRBV4-1 to TRBJ2-1; D unresolved. CDR1 and CDR2 from the germline V gene are MGHRA and YSYEKL. The CDR3 extends over 15 amino acids. V lost 1 base and J lost 7, with 14 bases in between. CDR3 amino acids: CASSQGWGTPNEQFF. The CDR3 coding sequence is TGCGCCAGCAGCCAAGGGTGGGGTACCCCGAATGAGCAGTTCTTC.

Written as DNA, the CDR3 is TGTGCCAGCAGCGTATACTACCACCCTGGTGGGGGCTACACCTTC. Amino acid sequence: CASSVYYHPGGGYTF. This sequence joins TRBV9 and TRBJ1-2; no reliable D call. The V and J ends lost 1 base and 8 bases respectively, with 18 bases between them. The CDR3 contains 15 residues. Germline V CDR1 and CDR2: SGDLS, YYNGEE. Looking up the rest from reference TRBV9 and TRBJ1-2 gives the full variable domain: DSGVTQTPKHLITATGQRVTLRCSPRSGDLSVYWYQQSLDQGLQFLIQYYNGEERAKGNILERFSAQQFPDLHSELNLSSLELGDSALYFCASSVYYHPGGGYTFGSGTRLTVV.

The V and J genes are TRBV4-1 and TRBJ1-1; D is possibly TRBD1 (5 bases). The CDR3 sequence is 15 residues long. Germline V gene data show CDR1 as MGHRA and CDR2 as YSYEKL. Trimming removed 0 bases at V and 4 bases at J, with 12 bases between. The CDR3 DNA sequence: TGCGCCAGCAGCCAAGATCGGTGGCAGGGCACTGAAGCTTTCTTT. This sequence encodes CASSQDRWQGTEAFF.

This clonotype has a single count. V and J are TRBV30 and TRBJ1-6; D call uncertain. Per germline, CDR1 GTSNPN and CDR2 SVGIG (reference sequence). This CDR3 spans 15 amino acids. V gave up 3 bases and J gave up 3 bases, with 12 bases separating them. CDR3 residues: CAWRRAVNYNSPLHF. CDR3 nucleotide sequence: TGTGCCTGGAGGCGGGCCGTTAACTATAATTCACCCCTCCACTTT. Together with reference TRBV30 and TRBJ1-6, the CDR3 gives the full variable domain: SQTIHQWPATLVQPVGSPLSLECTVEGTSNPNLYWYRQAAGRGLQLLFYSVGIGQISSEVPQNLSASRPQDRQFILSSKKLLLSDSGFYLCAWRRAVNYNSPLHFGNGTRLTVT.

This chain links TRBV5-1 with TRBJ1-1, with D perhaps matching TRBD1 (6 bases). Trimming cost V 4 bases and J 4 bases, with 14 bases left between them. This CDR3 is 14 amino acids long. The germline V gene has CDR1 SGHRS and CDR2 YFSETQ. The CDR3 spells CASSQYRVGTEAFF. In nucleotides, the CDR3 is TGCGCCAGCAGCCAGTACAGGGTCGGCACTGAAGCTTTCTTT.

The rearrangement uses TRBV10-3 and TRBJ1-2; the D gene is possibly TRBD1 (5 bases). The length of the CDR3 is 14 residues. The ends were cut back, 7 bases at V and 0 bases at J, with 12 bases in the middle. From germline, CDR1 is ENHRY and CDR2 SYGVKD. CDR3 sequence: CAITGTVTNYGYTF. The CDR3 DNA is TGTGCCATCACCGGGACCGTTACTAACTATGGCTACACCTTC.